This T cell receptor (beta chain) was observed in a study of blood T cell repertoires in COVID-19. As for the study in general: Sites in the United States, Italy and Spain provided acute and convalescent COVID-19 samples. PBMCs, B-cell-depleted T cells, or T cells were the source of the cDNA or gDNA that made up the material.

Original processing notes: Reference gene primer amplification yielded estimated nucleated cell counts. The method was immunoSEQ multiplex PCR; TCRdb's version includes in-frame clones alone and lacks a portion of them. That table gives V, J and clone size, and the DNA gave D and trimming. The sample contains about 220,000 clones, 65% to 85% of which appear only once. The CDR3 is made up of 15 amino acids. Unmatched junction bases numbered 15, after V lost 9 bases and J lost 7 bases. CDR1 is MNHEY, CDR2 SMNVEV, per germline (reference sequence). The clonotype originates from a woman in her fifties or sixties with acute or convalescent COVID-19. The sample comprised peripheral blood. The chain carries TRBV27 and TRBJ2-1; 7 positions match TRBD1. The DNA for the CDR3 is TGTGCCAGAAATTCTTGTAAGGGACAGAAGAATGAGCAGTTCTTC. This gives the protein CARNSCKGQKNEQFF.